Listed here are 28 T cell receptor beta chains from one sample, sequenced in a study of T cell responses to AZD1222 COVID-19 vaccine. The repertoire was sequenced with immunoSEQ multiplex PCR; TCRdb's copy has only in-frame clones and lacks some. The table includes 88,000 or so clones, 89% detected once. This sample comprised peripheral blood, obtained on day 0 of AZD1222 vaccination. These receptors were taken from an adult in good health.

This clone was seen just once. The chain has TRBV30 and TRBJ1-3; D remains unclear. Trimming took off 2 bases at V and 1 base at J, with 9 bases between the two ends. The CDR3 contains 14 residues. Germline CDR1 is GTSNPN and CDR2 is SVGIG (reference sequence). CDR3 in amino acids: CAWSQTGSGNTIYF. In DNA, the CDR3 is TGTGCCTGGAGTCAAACGGGATCTGGAAACACCATATATTTT.

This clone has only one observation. CDR3 in amino acids: CASSSSQGESSYEQYF. In nucleotides, the CDR3 is TGTGCCAGCAGTTCCAGCCAGGGTGAGAGCTCCTACGAGCAGTACTTC. V is TRBV27 and J is TRBJ2-7, with D maybe TRBD1 (5 bases). V lost 4 bases and J 0 bases, leaving 16 bases between the germline ends. Germline CDR1 is MNHEY and CDR2 is SMNVEV (reference sequence). This CDR3 has 16 residues.

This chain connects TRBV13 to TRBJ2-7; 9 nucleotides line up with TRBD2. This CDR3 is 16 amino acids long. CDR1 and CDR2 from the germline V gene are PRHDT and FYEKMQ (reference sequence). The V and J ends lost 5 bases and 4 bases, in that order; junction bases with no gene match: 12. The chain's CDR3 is CASSPREGAISYEQYF. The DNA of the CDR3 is TGTGCCAGCAGCCCGCGGGAGGGGGCGATTAGTTACGAGCAGTACTTC.

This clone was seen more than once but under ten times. Written as DNA, the CDR3 is TGTGCCAGCAGTGACAGACTAGCGGGGGCCTACGAGCAGTACTTC. Protein product: CASSDRLAGAYEQYF. This chain connects TRBV6-1 to TRBJ2-7; 12 nucleotides agree with TRBD2. The CDR3 has 15 residues. V lost 3 bases, J lost 2 bases, and 2 bases stayed unmatched. The V gene's germline CDR1 is MNHNS and CDR2 SASEGT.

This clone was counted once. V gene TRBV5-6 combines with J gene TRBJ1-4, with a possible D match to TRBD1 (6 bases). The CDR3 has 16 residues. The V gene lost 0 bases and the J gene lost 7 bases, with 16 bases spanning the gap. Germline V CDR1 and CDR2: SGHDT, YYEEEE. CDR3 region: CASSLEVQGRGEKLFF. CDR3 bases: TGTGCCAGCAGCTTGGAGGTTCAGGGGCGAGGTGAAAAACTGTTTTTT. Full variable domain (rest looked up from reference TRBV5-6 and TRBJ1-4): DAGVTQSPTHLIKTRGQQVTLRCSPKSGHDTVSWYQQALGQGPQFIFQYYEEEERQRGNFPDRFSGHQFPNYSSELNVNALLLGDSALYLCASSLEVQGRGEKLFFGSGTQLSVL.

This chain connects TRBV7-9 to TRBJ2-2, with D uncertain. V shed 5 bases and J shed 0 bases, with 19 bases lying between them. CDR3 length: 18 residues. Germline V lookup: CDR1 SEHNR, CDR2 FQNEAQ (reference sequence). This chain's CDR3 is CASSRPREAPANTGELFF. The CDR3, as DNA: TGTGCCAGCAGCCGACCTCGCGAGGCCCCAGCGAACACCGGGGAGCTGTTTTTT.

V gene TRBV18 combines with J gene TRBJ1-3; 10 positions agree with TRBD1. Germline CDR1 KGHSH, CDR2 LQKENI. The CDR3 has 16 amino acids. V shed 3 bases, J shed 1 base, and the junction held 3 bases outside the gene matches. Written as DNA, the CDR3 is TGTGCCAGCTCACCGAGGACAGGGGGATCTGGAAACACCATATATTTT. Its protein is CASSPRTGGSGNTIYF.

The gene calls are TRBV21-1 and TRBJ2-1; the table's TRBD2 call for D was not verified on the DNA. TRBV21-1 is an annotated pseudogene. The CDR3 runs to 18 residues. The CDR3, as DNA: TGTGCCAGCAGCAAACCTAGCGGAGATAACCTCTGCTACAATGAGCAGTTCTTC. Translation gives CASSKPSGDNLCYNEQFF.

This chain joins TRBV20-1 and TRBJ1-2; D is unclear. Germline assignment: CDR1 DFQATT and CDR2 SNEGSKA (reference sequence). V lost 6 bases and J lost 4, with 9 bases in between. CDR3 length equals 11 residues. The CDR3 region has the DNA TGCAGTGCCGAATGGGGCTATGGCTACACCTTC. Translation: CSAEWGYGYTF.

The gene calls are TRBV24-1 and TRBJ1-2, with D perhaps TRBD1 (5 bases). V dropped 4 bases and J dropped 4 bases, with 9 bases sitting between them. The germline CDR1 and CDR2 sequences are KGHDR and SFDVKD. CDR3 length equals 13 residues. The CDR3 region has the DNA TGTGCCACCAGTGACTCAGACAGCTATGGCTACACCTTC. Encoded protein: CATSDSDSYGYTF.

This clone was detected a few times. CDR3 nucleotides: TGTGCCTGGAGTCGACTAGCGGGAGGGCAGTTCTTC. Its translation: CAWSRLAGGQFF. The gene calls are TRBV30 and TRBJ2-1; 13 nucleotides align to TRBD2. V lost 2 bases and J lost 12; bases outside the gene matches: 1. This CDR3 spans 12 amino acids. CDR1 and CDR2 from the germline V gene are GTSNPN and SVGIG (reference sequence). The complete variable domain, with remaining parts taken from reference TRBV30 and TRBJ2-1, reads SQTIHQWPATLVQPVGSPLSLECTVEGTSNPNLYWYRQAAGRGLQLLFYSVGIGQISSEVPQNLSASRPQDRQFILSSKKLLLSDSGFYLCAWSRLAGGQFFGPGTRLTVL.

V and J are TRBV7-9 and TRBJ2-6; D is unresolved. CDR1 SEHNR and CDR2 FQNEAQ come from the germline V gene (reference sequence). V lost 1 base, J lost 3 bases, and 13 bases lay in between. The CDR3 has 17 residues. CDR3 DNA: TGTGCCAGCAGCTTAGGTGATTTCTCGGGTGGGGCCAACGTCCTGACTTTC. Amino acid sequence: CASSLGDFSGGANVLTF.

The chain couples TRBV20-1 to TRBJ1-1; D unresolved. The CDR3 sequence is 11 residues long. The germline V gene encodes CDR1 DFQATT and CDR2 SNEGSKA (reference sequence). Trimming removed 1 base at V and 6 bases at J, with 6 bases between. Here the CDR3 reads CSARVVAEAFF. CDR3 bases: TGCAGTGCTAGAGTAGTAGCTGAAGCTTTCTTT.

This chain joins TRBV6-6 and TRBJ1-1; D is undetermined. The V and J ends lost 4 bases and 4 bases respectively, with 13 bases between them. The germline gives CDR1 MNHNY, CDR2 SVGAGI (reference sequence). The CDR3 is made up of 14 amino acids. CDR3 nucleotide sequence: TGTGCCAGCAGTTCCGCTTCAGTCTCCACTGAAGCTTTCTTT. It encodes CASSSASVSTEAFF.

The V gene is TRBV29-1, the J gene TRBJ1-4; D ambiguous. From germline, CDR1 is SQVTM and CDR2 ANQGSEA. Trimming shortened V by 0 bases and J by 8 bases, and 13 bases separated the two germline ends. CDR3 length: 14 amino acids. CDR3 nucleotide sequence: TGCAGCGTTGAAGATTCTGGGCGGGAGGAAAAACTGTTTTTT. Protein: CSVEDSGREEKLFF.

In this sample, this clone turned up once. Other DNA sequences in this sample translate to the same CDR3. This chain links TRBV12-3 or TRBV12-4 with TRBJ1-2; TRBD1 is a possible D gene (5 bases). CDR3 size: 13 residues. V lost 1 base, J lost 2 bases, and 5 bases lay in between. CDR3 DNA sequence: TGTGCCAGCAGTTTAGGGGACAACTATGGCTACACCTTC. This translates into CASSLGDNYGYTF.

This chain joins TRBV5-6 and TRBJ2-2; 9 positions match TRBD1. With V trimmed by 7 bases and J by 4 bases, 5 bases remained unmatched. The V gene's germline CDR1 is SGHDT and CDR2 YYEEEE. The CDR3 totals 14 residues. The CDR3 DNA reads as TGTGCCAGCGGATCGACAGGGGGCACCGGGGAGCTGTTTTTT. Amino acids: CASGSTGGTGELFF. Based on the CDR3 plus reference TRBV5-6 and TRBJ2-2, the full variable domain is DAGVTQSPTHLIKTRGQQVTLRCSPKSGHDTVSWYQQALGQGPQFIFQYYEEEERQRGNFPDRFSGHQFPNYSSELNVNALLLGDSALYLCASGSTGGTGELFFGEGSRLTVL.

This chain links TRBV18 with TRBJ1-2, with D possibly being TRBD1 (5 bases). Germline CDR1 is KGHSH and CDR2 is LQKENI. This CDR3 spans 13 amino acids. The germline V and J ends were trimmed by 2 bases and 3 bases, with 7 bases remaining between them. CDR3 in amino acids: CASSPGADYGYTF. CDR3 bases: TGTGCCAGCTCACCAGGGGCTGACTATGGCTACACCTTC.

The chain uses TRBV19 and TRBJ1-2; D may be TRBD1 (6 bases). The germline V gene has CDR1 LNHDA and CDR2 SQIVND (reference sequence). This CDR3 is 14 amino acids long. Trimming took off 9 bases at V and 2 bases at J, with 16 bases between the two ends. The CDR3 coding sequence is TGTGCCAGCCTAACAGGGAAGGGGAACTATGGCTACACCTTC. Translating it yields CASLTGKGNYGYTF.

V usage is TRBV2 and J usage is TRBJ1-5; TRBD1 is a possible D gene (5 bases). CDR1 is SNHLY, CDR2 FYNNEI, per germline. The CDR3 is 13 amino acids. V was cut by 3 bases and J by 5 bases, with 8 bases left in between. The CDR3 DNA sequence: TGTGCCAGCAGTGAGGGGCTATATCAGCCCCAGCATTTT. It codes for CASSEGLYQPQHF.

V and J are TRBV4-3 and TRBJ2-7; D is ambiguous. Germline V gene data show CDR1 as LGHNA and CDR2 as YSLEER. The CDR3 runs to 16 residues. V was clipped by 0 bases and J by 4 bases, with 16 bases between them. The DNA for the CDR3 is TGCGCCAGCAGCCAAGAGTTCAACAAGCTGATGTACGAGCAGTACTTC. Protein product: CASSQEFNKLMYEQYF.

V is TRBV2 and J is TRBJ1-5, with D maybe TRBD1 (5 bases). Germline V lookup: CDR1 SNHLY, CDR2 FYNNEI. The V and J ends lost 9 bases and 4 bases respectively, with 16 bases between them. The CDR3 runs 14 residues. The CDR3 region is CASTRIGGNQPQHF. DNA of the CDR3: TGTGCCAGTACCCGGATTGGGGGGAATCAGCCCCAGCATTTT.

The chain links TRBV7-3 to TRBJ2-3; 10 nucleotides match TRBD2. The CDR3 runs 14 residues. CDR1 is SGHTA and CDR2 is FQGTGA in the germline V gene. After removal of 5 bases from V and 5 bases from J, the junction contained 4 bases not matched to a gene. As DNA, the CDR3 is TGTGCCAGCAGCCGCATAGCGGGAGGAGATACGCAGTATTTT. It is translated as CASSRIAGGDTQYF.

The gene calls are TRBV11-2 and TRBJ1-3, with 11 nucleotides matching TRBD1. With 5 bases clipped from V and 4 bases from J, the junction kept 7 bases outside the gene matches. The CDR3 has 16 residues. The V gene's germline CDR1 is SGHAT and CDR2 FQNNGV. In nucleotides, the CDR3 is TGTGCCAGCAGCCTAATTGGACAGGGGGCGGGAAACACCATATATTTT. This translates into CASSLIGQGAGNTIYF.

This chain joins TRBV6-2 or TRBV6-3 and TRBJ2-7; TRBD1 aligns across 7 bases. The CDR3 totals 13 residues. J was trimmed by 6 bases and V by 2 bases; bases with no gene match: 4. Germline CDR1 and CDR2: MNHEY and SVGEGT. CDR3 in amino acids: CASSYADRAEQYF. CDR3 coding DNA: TGTGCCAGCAGTTACGCCGACAGGGCCGAGCAGTACTTC.

The CDR3 loop reads CASSYSAGQAEAFF. CDR3 coding DNA: TGTGCCAGCAGTTACTCGGCAGGGCAAGCTGAAGCTTTCTTT. The gene calls are TRBV6-5 and TRBJ1-1, with D maybe TRBD1 (5 bases). Germline assignment: CDR1 MNHEY and CDR2 SVGAGI. Trimming removed 0 bases from V and 6 bases from J, with 11 bases in between. This CDR3 region has 14 residues.

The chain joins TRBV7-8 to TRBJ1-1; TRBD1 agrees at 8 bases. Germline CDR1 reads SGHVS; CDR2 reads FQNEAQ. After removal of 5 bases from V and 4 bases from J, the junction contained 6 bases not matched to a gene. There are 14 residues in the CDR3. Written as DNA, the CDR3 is TGTGCCAGCAGCCGAGTTCAGGGGGCCACTGAAGCTTTCTTT. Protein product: CASSRVQGATEAFF.

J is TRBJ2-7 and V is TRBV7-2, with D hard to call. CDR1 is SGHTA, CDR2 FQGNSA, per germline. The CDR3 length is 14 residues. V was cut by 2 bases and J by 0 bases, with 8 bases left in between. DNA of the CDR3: TGTGCCAGCAGCTTACAAGGCCCCTCCTACGAGCAGTACTTC. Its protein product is CASSLQGPSYEQYF. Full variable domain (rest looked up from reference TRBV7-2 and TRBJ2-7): GAGVSQSPSNKVTEKGKDVELRCDPISGHTALYWYRQSLGQGLEFLIYFQGNSAPDKSGLPSDRFSAERTGGSVSTLTIQRTQQEDSAVYLCASSLQGPSYEQYFGPGTRLTVT.